The rows below give T cell receptor beta chains drawn from one sample of a study of T cells in Graves' hyperthyroidism and ophthalmopathy. TCRdb reanalysed the multiplex PCR reads using MiXCR and keeps one entry per CDR3 protein. The table includes some 740,000 distinct CDR3 sequences, about 15% detected once. Sequencing was done on a sample of blood. The source of these receptors is a woman in her late teens or twenties with Graves' hyperthyroidism. CDR3s include the opening cysteine and the closing phenylalanine or tryptophan. D genes are given only for firm matches. Clone size, where shown, is once, few, many, or a class for clones that have expanded.

V	J	D	size	CDR3	DNA
TRBV4-1	TRBJ2-7	.	many	CASSQDRAYYEQYF	TGCGCCAGCAGCCAAGACAGGGCCTACTACGAGCAGTACTTC
TRBV7-9	TRBJ2-5	.	.	CASSVSNGQETQYF	TGTGCCAGCAGCGTATCTAACGGGCAAGAGACCCAGTACTTC
TRBV28	TRBJ2-1	TRBD2	many	CASSLLGLAGGTYNEQFF	TGTGCCAGCAGCCTACTGGGACTAGCGGGAGGCACCTACAATGAGCAGTTCTTC
TRBV29-1	TRBJ2-3	TRBD2	few	CSVAGGGRDTQYF	TGCAGCGTTGCGGGAGGCGGTAGGGATACGCAGTATTTT
TRBV29-1	TRBJ2-2	.	.	CSVVRRITGELFF	TGCAGCGTTGTGCGTAGAATCACCGGGGAGCTGTTTTTT
TRBV12-3/TRBV12-4	TRBJ1-5	.	many	CATLLGDQPQHF	TGTGCCACCCTTCTAGGGGATCAGCCCCAGCATTTT
TRBV13	TRBJ1-1	TRBD1	many	CASSTRQGADEAFF	TGTGCCAGCAGCACTCGACAGGGGGCTGATGAAGCTTTCTTT
TRBV6-5	TRBJ2-3	TRBD2	few	CASSYQRTSGRDTDTQYF	TGTGCCAGCAGTTACCAACGGACTAGCGGGAGAGACACAGATACGCAGTATTTT
TRBV9	TRBJ2-5	.	.	CASSVRPRGSFQTQYF	TGTGCCAGCAGCGTAAGACCCCGGGGCAGCTTCCAGACCCAGTACTTC
TRBV6-1	TRBJ1-5	.	.	CASAGELGNQPQHF	TGTGCCAGCGCCGGCGAACTGGGCAATCAGCCCCAGCATTTT
TRBV7-9	TRBJ1-1	.	many	CASHGAGANTEAFF	TGTGCCAGCCACGGCGCAGGTGCCAACACTGAAGCTTTCTTT
TRBV11-2	TRBJ1-4	TRBD1	.	CASSSTGEREKLFF	TGTGCCAGCAGCTCGACAGGGGAGAGAGAAAAACTGTTTTTT
TRBV7-3	TRBJ2-1	.	many	CASSSTPGLGLNEQFF	TGTGCCAGCAGCTCGACGCCCGGACTGGGCCTCAATGAGCAGTTCTTC
TRBV4-1	TRBJ2-7	.	.	CASSQGAEGYEQYF	TGCGCCAGCAGCCAAGGTGCGGAGGGCTACGAGCAGTACTTC
TRBV18	TRBJ2-7	TRBD1	few	CASSPPIFTGTDPYEQYF	TGTGCCAGCTCACCACCGATATTCACCGGGACAGATCCCTACGAGCAGTACTTC
TRBV4-3	TRBJ2-7	TRBD2	.	CASSQGSWTSSYEQYF	TGCGCCAGCAGCCAAGGCTCATGGACTAGCTCCTACGAGCAGTACTTC
TRBV20-1	TRBJ2-1	.	.	CSATLADLGYNEQFF	TGCAGTGCTACCTTAGCGGACTTGGGGTACAATGAGCAGTTCTTC
TRBV5-5	TRBJ1-1	.	.	CASSLWQENTEAFF	TGTGCCAGCAGCTTGTGGCAGGAGAACACTGAAGCTTTCTTT
TRBV19	TRBJ1-5	.	few	CASTWGAGSNQPQHF	TGTGCCAGTACCTGGGGGGCGGGTAGCAATCAGCCCCAGCATTTT
TRBV30	TRBJ1-2	.	many	CASGRDSGYTF	TGTGCCTCCGGACGGGATTCTGGCTACACCTTC
TRBV24-1	TRBJ2-2	.	few	CATSDFDVINTGELFF	TGTGCCACCAGTGATTTCGACGTAATAAACACCGGGGAGCTGTTTTTT
TRBV7-9	TRBJ2-5	TRBD2	many	CASSSGGLSQETQYF	TGTGCCAGCAGCTCGGGGGGGCTGAGCCAAGAGACCCAGTACTTC
TRBV28	TRBJ1-2	.	few	CASSLGEPYGYTF	TGTGCCAGCAGTTTAGGTGAGCCATATGGCTACACCTTC
TRBV11-2	TRBJ2-1	.	many	CASSLEALEQFF	TGTGCCAGCAGCTTAGAAGCCCTTGAGCAGTTCTTC
TRBV11-2	TRBJ2-1	TRBD2	many	CASSLETSGEGSNEQFF	TGTGCCAGCAGCTTGGAGACTAGCGGGGAGGGGTCCAATGAGCAGTTCTTC
TRBV7-8	TRBJ1-5	TRBD1	few	CASSKGQDQPQHF	TGTGCCAGCAGCAAGGGACAGGATCAGCCCCAGCATTTT
TRBV2	TRBJ1-6	.	many	CASSLEVTEYNSPLHF	TGTGCCAGCAGTTTAGAGGTGACAGAATATAATTCACCCCTCCACTTT
TRBV7-9	TRBJ2-3	TRBD2	many	CASSHPSGRASEDTDTQYF	TGTGCCAGCAGTCACCCTAGCGGGAGGGCCTCCGAGGATACAGATACGCAGTATTTT
TRBV24-1	TRBJ2-3	TRBD2	.	CATSDLELAGGDTQYF	TGTGCCACCAGTGATTTGGAACTAGCGGGAGGGGATACGCAGTATTTT
TRBV18	TRBJ2-1	TRBD2	few	CASSRLASWDEQFF	TGTGCCAGCTCGCGACTAGCCTCCTGGGATGAGCAGTTCTTC
TRBV20-1	TRBJ2-5	.	many	CSARRRSEETQYF	TGCAGTGCTAGACGGCGTAGCGAAGAGACCCAGTACTTC
TRBV3-1	TRBJ2-5	TRBD2	many	CASSGLGETQYF	TGTGCCAGCAGCGGACTAGGGGAGACCCAGTACTTC
TRBV5-1	TRBJ2-3	TRBD1	many	CASSSDRGRVDTQYF	TGCGCCAGCAGCTCGGACAGGGGCCGAGTAGATACGCAGTATTTT
TRBV7-9	TRBJ1-1	.	many	CASTRGGVATEAFF	TGTGCCAGCACCCGCGGTGGGGTGGCCACTGAAGCTTTCTTT
TRBV24-1	TRBJ1-5	.	.	CATSDFRQVQPQHF	TGTGCCACCAGTGATTTTCGACAGGTCCAGCCCCAGCATTTT
TRBV6-1	TRBJ2-3	TRBD1	.	CASSGTVSTDTQYF	TGTGCCAGCAGCGGGACAGTGAGCACAGATACGCAGTATTTT
TRBV18	TRBJ1-1	.	many	CASSPLQGLNTEAFF	TGTGCCAGCTCACCCCTCCAGGGACTAAACACTGAAGCTTTCTTT
TRBV27	TRBJ2-3	.	.	CASSSYRAYTQYF	TGTGCCAGCAGTTCCTACAGGGCGTATACGCAGTATTTT
TRBV11-2	TRBJ2-1	.	many	CASSLVGGVTYNEQFF	TGTGCCAGCAGCTTAGTCGGGGGAGTAACCTACAATGAGCAGTTCTTC
TRBV7-9	TRBJ2-3	.	few	CASSSGLTNTDTQYF	TGTGCCAGCAGCTCAGGACTCACAAACACAGATACGCAGTATTTT
TRBV10-1	TRBJ2-1	.	many	CASSESGLYNEQFF	TGCGCCAGCAGTGAGTCGGGGCTGTACAATGAGCAGTTCTTC
TRBV28	TRBJ1-5	.	few	CASSPRRRSGNQPQHF	TGTGCCAGCAGTCCTCGGCGGAGGTCGGGCAATCAGCCCCAGCATTTT
TRBV9	TRBJ2-3	.	few	CASSVVTADTQYF	TGTGCCAGCAGCGTAGTTACAGCAGATACGCAGTATTTT
TRBV6-1	TRBJ2-7	TRBD2	few	CASSWEGYEQYF	TGTGCCAGCAGTTGGGAGGGGTACGAGCAGTACTTC
TRBV2	TRBJ2-7	TRBD1	many	CASSEPGQGAYEQYF	TGTGCCAGCAGTGAACCCGGACAGGGGGCCTACGAGCAGTACTTC
TRBV29-1	TRBJ2-2	.	many	CSVGGGRTGELFF	TGCAGCGTTGGGGGGGGCCGGACCGGGGAGCTGTTTTTT
TRBV18	TRBJ2-7	TRBD1	many	CASSPLGQGSYEQYF	TGTGCCAGCTCACCGTTGGGACAGGGATCCTACGAGCAGTACTTC
TRBV2	TRBJ1-5	.	.	CASSEALLSPQHF	TGTGCCAGCAGTGAAGCGCTACTCTCGCCCCAGCATTTT
TRBV6-1	TRBJ1-1	.	many	CASSSVNTEAFF	TGTGCCAGCAGTTCGGTAAACACTGAAGCTTTCTTT
TRBV9	TRBJ1-6	TRBD1	few	CASSVGWTGTHSPLHF	TGTGCCAGCAGCGTAGGCTGGACAGGGACGCATTCACCCCTCCACTTT